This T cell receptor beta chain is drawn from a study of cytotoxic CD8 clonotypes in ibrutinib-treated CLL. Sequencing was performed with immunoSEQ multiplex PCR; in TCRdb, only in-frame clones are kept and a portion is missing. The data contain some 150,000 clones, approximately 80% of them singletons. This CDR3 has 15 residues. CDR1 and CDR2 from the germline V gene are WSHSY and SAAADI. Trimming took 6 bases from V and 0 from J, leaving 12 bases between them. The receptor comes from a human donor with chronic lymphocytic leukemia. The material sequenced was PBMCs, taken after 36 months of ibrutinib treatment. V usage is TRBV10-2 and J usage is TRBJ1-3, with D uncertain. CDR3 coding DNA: TGCGCCAGCAGGGACGGTCCTACCTCTGGAAACACCATATATTTT. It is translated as CASRDGPTSGNTIYF.